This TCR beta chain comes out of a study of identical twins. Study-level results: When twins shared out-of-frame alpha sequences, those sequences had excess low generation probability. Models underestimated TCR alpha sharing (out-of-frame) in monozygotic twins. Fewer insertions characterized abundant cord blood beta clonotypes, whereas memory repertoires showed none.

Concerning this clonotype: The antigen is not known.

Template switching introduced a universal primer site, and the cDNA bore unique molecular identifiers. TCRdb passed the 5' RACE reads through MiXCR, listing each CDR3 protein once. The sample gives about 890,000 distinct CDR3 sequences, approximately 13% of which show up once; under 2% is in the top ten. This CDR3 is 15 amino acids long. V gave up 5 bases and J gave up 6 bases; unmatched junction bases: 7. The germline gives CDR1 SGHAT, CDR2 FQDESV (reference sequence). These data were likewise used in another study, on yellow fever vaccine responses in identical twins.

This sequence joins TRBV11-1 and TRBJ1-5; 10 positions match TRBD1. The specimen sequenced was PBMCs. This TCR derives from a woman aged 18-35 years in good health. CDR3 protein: CASSTRQGACQPQHF. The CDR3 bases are TGTGCCAGCAGCACCAGACAGGGGGCATGTCAGCCCCAGCATTTT.